This T cell receptor (beta chain) was documented in a study of blood T cell repertoires in COVID-19. Looking at the study overall: Donors in the United States, Italy and Spain gave samples during acute or convalescent COVID-19. The analysed material was cDNA or gDNA that came from T cells, B-cell-depleted T cells, or PBMCs.

Recruited during active infection, patients (from Seattle) were subsequently followed longitudinally. The method was immunoSEQ multiplex PCR; TCRdb's version includes in-frame clones alone and lacks a portion of them. The data contain over 200,000 clones, 83% of them seen just once; the ten biggest clones take up 0.95% to 1.5%. The V gene end was trimmed by 2 bases and the J gene end by 10 bases; junction bases not matched to a gene: 16. This CDR3 comprises 18 residues. CDR1 and CDR2 from the germline V gene are LGHNA and YSLEER. The chain joins TRBV4-3 to TRBJ2-1; 11 bases fit TRBD2. Sequencing was performed on peripheral blood. The sequence derives from a woman in her 30s with COVID-19, enrolled during active disease. The CDR3 region has the DNA TGCGCCAGCAGCCAATCGCCTGCCGGGACTAGCGGCTCGCCAGAGCAGTTCTTC. It specifies CASSQSPAGTSGSPEQFF.